This TCR beta chain was sequenced during a study of shared clonotypes between healthy human individuals. Trimming cost V 4 bases and J 8 bases, with 11 bases left between them. The germline gives CDR1 SNHLY, CDR2 FYNNEI. The CDR3 spans 13 residues. This clone has a handful of counts. Generated by immunoSEQ multiplex PCR, the TCRdb table keeps only in-frame clones and is missing some. The sample has about 640,000 clones; about three quarters are singletons. The sequence was obtained from a woman between 25 and 40 years old in good health. The sample comprised memory CD4+ T cells sorted from blood. Noted subset: CD45RA-negative fraction. The V gene is TRBV2, the J gene TRBJ1-4; the D is unclear. In DNA, the CDR3 is TGTGCCAGCAGTGTGGGAGAAGAGGAAAAACTGTTTTTT. Residues: CASSVGEEEKLFF.